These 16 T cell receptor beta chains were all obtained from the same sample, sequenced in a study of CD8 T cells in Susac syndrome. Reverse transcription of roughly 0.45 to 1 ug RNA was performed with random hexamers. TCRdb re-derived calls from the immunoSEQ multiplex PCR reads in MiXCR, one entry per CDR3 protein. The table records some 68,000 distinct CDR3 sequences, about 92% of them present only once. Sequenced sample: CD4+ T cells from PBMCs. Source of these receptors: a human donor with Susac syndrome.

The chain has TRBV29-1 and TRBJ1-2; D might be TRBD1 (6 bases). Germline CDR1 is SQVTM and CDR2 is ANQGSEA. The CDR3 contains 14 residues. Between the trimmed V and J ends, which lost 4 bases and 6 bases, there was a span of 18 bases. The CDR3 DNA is TGCAGCGTTGCCACCACAGGGTGGGGTGATGGCTACACCTTC. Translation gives CSVATTGWGDGYTF.

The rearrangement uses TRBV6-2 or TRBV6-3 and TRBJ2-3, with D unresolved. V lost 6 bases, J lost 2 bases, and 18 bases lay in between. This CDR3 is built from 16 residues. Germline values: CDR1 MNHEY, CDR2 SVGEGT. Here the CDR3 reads CASSLTAGFVTDTQYF. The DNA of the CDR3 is TGTGCCAGCAGCTTGACGGCCGGTTTTGTCACAGATACGCAGTATTTT.

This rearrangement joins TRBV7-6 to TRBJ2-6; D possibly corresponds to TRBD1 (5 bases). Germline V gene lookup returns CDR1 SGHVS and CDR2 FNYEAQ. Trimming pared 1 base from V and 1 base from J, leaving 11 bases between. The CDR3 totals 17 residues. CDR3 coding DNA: TGTGCCAGCAGCTTAGGGGCACAGGTATCTGGGGCCAACGTCCTGACTTTC. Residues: CASSLGAQVSGANVLTF.

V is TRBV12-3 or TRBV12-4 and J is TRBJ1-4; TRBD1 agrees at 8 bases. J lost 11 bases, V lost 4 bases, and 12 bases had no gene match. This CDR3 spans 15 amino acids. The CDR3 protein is CASSSTNAGGAKLFF. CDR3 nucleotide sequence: TGTGCCAGCAGTTCTACTAATGCAGGGGGCGCGAAACTGTTTTTT.

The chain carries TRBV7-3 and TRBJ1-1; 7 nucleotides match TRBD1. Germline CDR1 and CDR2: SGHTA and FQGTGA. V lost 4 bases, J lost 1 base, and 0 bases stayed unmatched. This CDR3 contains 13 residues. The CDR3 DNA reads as TGTGCCAGCAGCTGGGACAGGAACACTGAAGCTTTCTTT. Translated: CASSWDRNTEAFF.

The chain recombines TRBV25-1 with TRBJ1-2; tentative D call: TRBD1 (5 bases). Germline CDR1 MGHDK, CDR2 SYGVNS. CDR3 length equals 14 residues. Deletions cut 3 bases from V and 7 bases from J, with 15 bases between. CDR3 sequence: CASSDPLGVVGYTF. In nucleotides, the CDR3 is TGTGCCAGCAGTGATCCGTTGGGGGTGGTTGGCTACACCTTC.

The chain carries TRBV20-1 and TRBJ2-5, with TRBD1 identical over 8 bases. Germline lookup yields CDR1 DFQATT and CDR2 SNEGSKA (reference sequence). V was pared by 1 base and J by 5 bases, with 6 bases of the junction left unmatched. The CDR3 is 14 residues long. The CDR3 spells CSARADRDGETQYF. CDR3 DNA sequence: TGCAGTGCTAGAGCGGACAGGGACGGGGAGACCCAGTACTTC.

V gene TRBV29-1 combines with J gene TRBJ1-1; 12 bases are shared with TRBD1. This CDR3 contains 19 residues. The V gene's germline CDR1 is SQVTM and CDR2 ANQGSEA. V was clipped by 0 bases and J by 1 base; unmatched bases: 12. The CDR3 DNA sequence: TGCAGCGTTGAAGAAGATTGGGACAGGGGGCGCGTAGAGAACACTGAAGCTTTCTTT. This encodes CSVEEDWDRGRVENTEAFF.

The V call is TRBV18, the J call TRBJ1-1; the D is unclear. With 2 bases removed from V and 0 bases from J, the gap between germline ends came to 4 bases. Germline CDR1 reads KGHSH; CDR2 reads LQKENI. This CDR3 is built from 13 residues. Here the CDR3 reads CASSPGVNTEAFF. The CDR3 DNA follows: TGTGCCAGCTCACCAGGGGTGAACACTGAAGCTTTCTTT.

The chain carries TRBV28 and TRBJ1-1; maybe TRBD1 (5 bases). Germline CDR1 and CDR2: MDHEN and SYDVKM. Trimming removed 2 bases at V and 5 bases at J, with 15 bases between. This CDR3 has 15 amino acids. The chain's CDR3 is CASSLPGRRGTEAFF. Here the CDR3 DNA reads TGTGCCAGCAGTTTACCAGGCCGGAGGGGTACTGAAGCTTTCTTT.

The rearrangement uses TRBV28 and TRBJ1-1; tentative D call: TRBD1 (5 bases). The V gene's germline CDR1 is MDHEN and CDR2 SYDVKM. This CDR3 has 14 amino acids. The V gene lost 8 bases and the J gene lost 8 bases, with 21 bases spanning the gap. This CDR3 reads CASQTTGRGLEAFF. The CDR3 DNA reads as TGTGCCAGCCAGACTACGGGGAGGGGCCTAGAAGCTTTCTTT. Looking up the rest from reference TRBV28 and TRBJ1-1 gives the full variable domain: DVKVTQSSRYLVKRTGEKVFLECVQDMDHENMFWYRQDPGLGLRLIYFSYDVKMKEKGDIPEGYSVSREKKERFSLILESASTNQTSMYLCASQTTGRGLEAFFGQGTRLTVV.

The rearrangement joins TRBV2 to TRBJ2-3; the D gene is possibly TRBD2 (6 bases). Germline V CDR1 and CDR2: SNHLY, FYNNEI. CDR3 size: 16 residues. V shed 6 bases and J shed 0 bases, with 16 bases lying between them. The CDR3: CASREGSDRSTDTQYF. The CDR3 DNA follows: TGTGCCAGCAGGGAGGGGTCGGATCGAAGCACAGATACGCAGTATTTT.

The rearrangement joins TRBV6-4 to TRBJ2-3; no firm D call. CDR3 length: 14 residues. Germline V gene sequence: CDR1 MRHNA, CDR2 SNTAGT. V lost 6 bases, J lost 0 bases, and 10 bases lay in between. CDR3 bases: TGTGCCAGCAGGGTCACTCAGAGCACAGATACGCAGTATTTT. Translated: CASRVTQSTDTQYF.

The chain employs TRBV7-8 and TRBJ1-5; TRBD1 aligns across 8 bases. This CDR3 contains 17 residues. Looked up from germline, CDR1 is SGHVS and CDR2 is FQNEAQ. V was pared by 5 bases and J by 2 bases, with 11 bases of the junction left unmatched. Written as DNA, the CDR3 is TGTGCCAGCAGCGAACTCAGGGGGCGAGCGGGCAATCAGCCCCAGCATTTT. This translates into CASSELRGRAGNQPQHF.

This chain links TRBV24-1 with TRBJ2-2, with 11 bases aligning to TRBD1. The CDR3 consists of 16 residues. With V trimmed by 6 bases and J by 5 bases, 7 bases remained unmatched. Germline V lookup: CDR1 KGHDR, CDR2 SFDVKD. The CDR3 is CATSKSGTGGTGELFF. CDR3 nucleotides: TGTGCCACCAGTAAGAGCGGGACAGGGGGTACCGGGGAGCTGTTTTTT.

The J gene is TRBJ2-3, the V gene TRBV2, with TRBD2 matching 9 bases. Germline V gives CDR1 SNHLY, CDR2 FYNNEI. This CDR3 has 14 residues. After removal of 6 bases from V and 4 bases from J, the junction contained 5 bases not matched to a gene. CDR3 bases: TGTGCCAGCAGAGGCGGGGGGGCAGCAGATACGCAGTATTTT. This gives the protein CASRGGGAADTQYF.